The TCR beta chain described here comes from a study of CD8+CD57+ T cells in acquired aplastic anemia (dated by TCRdb to between 2017 and 2018). For the study in its entirety: Extracted DNA from sorted CD4+ and CD8+ cells averaged about 3 ug, ranging from roughly 0.17 to 30 ug. For healthy donor samples, the average read count was about 9.8 million for CD4+ cells and 11 million to 14 million for CD8+ cells. Points the paper makes about the study in general: Although 25 to 30 CD8+ CDR3 sequences were shared by patients and controls, these sequences appeared highly expressed in patients and within the immunodominant clones of patients. Patients and healthy controls showed no significant difference in CD8+ Simpson's diversity (P=0.060).

Including cysteine and phenylalanine, the CDR3 has 14 amino acids. Here the CDR3 DNA is all that survives: 42 bases in frame from base 1. The germline V gene encodes CDR1 SGHTA and CDR2 FQGNSA. V gives up 5 bases and J gives up 2 bases, and the segment between their germline ends measures 10 bases. Notes on this clonotype: Its antigen remains undetermined. Per-nucleotide qualities are absent, and no much larger clonotype sits a single base away.

The study deep-sequenced TCR repertoires of sorted CD4+ and CD8+ blood T cells from severe aplastic anemia patients and healthy subjects. Ficoll-Paque density gradient centrifugation was used to isolate peripheral blood mononuclear cells. Before DNA was extracted, CD4+ and CD8+ T cells were sorted using either FACS or magnetic beads. TCR beta VDJ combination and CDR3 sequence profiling used genomic DNA as the template. An Illumina HiSeq 2000 was the platform used for TCR repertoire sequencing. As for the original processing: TRBV/TRBJ rearrangement plots, CDR3 size and DJ length profiles, and Simpson's diversity index were used to assess repertoires. The immunodominant clone was defined as the most abundant DNA sequence in deep sequencing data. CDR3 amino acid sequences were screened for sharing across subjects and compared with published repertoires and the VDJdb database. Using fastp at Q25 and MiXCR, TCRdb reprocessed the public reads and kept productive beta chains. Each CDR3 protein gets just one entry, which takes the most common genes and DNA from the rows behind it. TCRdb, rather than the study authors, made the V and J calls. The sample data list under 75,000 distinct CDR3 sequences, and roughly half of these were observed just once. Of the sample, roughly 8.7% is held by the ten largest clones.

This sequence originates from a human donor in good health, serving as a control. The chain uses TRBV7-2 and TRBJ2-1; TRBD2 is a possible D gene, resting on 6 matching bases. Material: sorted CD4+, CD8+, or CD8+CD57+ T cells (not recorded which) from PBMCs. The base sequence is TGTGCCAGCAGCCAACTAGCTCCCTACAATGAGCAGTTCTTC. Translated, this gives CASSQLAPYNEQFF.